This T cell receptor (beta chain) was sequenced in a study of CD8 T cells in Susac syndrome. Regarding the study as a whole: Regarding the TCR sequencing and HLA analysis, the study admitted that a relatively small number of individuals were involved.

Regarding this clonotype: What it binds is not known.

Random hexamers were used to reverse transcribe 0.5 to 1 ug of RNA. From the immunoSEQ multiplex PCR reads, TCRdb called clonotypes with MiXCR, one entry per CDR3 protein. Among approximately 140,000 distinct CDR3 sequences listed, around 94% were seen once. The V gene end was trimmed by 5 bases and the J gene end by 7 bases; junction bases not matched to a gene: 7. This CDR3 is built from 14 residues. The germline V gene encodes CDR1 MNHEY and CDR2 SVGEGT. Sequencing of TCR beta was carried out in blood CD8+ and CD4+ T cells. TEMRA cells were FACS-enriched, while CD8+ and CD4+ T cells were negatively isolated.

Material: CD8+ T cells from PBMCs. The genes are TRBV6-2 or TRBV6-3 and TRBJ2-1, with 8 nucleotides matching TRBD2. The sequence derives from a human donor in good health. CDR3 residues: CASSIPGTRNEQFF. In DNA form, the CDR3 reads TGTGCCAGCAGTATTCCCGGGACTAGAAATGAGCAGTTCTTC.